The T cell receptor beta chain described here comes from a study of T-cell reconstitution after alpha-beta-depleted transplantation in children. TCRbeta library preparation incorporated unique molecular identifiers. One entry per CDR3 protein results from TCRdb running MiXCR on the PCR reads. This sample has some 550,000 distinct CDR3 sequences; about 17% occur once, and the top ten carry less than 4%. With 2 bases removed from V and 6 bases from J, the gap between germline ends came to 16 bases. From germline, CDR1 is MNHNS and CDR2 SASEGT. This CDR3 is built from 16 residues. This clonotype has a handful of counts.

The receptor was derived from a human donor who donated a stem cell graft to a child with acute lymphoblastic leukemia. V and J are TRBV6-1 and TRBJ2-2; a possible D gene is TRBD2 (5 bases). The sample consisted of PBMCs from the stem cell graft donor, taken from the stem cell graft. As DNA, the CDR3 is TGTGCCAGCAGTGAAATCGGGATGGGGAGCGCCGGGGAGCTGTTTTTT. This codes for CASSEIGMGSAGELFF.